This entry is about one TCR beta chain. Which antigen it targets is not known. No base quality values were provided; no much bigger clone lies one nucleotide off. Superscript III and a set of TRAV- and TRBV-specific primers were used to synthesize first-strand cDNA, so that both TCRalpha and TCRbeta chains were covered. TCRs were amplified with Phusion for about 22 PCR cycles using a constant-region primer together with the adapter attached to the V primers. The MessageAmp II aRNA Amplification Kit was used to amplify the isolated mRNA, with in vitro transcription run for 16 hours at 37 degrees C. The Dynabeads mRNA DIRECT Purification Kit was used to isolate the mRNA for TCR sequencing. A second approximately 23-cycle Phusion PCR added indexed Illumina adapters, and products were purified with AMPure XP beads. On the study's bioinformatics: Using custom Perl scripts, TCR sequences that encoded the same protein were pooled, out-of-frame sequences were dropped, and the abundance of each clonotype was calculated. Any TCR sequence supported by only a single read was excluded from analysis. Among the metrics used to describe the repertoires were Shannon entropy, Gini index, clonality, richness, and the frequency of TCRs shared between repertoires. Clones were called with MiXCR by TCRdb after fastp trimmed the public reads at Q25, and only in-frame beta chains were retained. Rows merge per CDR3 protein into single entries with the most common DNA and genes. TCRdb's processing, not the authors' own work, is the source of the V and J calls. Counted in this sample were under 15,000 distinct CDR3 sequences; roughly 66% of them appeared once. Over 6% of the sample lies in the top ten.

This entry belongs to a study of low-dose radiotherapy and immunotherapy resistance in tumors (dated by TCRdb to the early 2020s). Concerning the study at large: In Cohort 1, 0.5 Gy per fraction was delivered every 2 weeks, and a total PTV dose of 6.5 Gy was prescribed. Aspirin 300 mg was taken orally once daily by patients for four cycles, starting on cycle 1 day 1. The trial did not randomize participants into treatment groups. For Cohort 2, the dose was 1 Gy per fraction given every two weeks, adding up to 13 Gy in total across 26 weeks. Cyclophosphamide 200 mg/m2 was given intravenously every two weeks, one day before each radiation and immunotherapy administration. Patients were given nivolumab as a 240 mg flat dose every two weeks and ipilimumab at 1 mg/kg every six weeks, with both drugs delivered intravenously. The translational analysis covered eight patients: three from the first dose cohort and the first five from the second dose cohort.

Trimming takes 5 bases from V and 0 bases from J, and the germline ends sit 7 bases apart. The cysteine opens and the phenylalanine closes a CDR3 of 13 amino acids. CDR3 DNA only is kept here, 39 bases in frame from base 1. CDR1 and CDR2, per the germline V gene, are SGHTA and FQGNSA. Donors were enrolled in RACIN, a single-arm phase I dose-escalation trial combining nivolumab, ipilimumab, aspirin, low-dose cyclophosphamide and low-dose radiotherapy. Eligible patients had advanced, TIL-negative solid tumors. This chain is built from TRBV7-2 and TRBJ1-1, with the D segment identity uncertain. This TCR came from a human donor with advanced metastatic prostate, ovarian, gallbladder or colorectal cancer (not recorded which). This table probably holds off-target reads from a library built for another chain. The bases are TGTGCCAGCAGCACGGACCTGAACACTGAAGCTTTCTTT. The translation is CASSTDLNTEAFF. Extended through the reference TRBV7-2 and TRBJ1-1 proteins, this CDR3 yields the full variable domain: GAGVSQSPSNKVTEKGKDVELRCDPISGHTALYWYRQSLGQGLEFLIYFQGNSAPDKSGLPSDRFSAERTGGSVSTLTIQRTQQEDSAVYLCASSTDLNTEAFFGQGTRLTVV.